This T cell receptor (beta chain) derives from a study of siplizumab effects on memory and regulatory T cells (dated by TCRdb to about 2019). About the full investigation: The study examined how the anti-CD2 antibody siplizumab affects alloreactive T-cell subsets in allogeneic mixed lymphocyte reactions built from human PBMCs. Study-level results and caveats: Roughly 80-97% of proliferating CD4+ or CD8+ clones could not be assigned a naive or memory phenotype. The cumulative frequency of alloreactive sequences traceable to unstimulated CD4+ memory T cells was significantly reduced by siplizumab. Because sequences below about 10^-5 frequency were poorly captured, only a minor fraction of alloreactive clones could be mapped to unstimulated subsets. Unstimulated naive T cells appeared more diverse than memory T cells, and naive cells seemed to contribute substantially to the alloresponse. Among mappable alloreactive CD4+ clones, the Treg-derived fraction averaged approximately 72% with siplizumab versus about 25% in control reactions. Whether proliferating Tregs from siplizumab cultures were suppressive was not functionally confirmed.

Receptor amplification or capture employed the immunoSEQ multiplex PCR assay. Each sample had 90,000 to 100,000 TCR templates assayed by the deep sequencing platform. Genomic DNA extracted from sorted T cells was used for TCRbeta CDR3 sequencing. In the original analysis: Clonal analysis of TCRbeta CDR3 data was done in the R programming language. Alloreactive CD4+ and CD8+ clones were identified by comparing unstimulated samples to CFSE-low samples taken after the reaction. Regulatory or non-regulatory origin was assigned to alloreactive CD4+ clones by matching of sequences to sorted unstimulated Treg and non-Treg repertoires. TCRdb retrieved this table from immuneACCESS and kept in-frame rearrangements only. Not all clones are present; in checked studies, unresolved V genes account for under half, and no reason is known for the remainder. V and J calls and clone size are given by that table; D and trimming were obtained from the DNA. Recorded for this sample are some 100,000 clones; around 94% of them occurred a single time. Under 0.7% of the sample is taken by the ten largest.

Sorted unstimulated T cells and proliferating T cells recovered from mixed lymphocyte reactions underwent TCRbeta CDR3 sequencing. Fresh whole blood from around eleven HLA-typed healthy donors served as the source for isolating PBMCs. To map where alloreactive clones came from, CD4+ regulatory T cells in the unstimulated state were FACS-sorted. Details on this clone: No cognate antigen has been identified for it. No much larger clone exists at a distance of one base, and base qualities are not known.

The CDR3, from cysteine to phenylalanine, totals 14 residues. CDR3 DNA is the only sequence kept; it has 42 bases, read in frame from the first base. In the germline V gene, CDR1 corresponds to KGHSH and CDR2 to LQKENI. V is shortened by 6 bases, J by 7 bases, and the region joining them spans 18 bases. The receptor was derived from a human donor in good health. Specimen: Tregs sorted from blood. This chain is built from TRBV18 and TRBJ2-5, with the D gene possibly TRBD1 or TRBD2, each one fitting 5 bases. Read as DNA, the sequence is TGTGCCAGCTCCGGGGCCAACAACGGAGGGACCCAGTACTTC. This codes for CASSGANNGGTQYF.